The 27 T cell receptor beta chains below come from one sample, sequenced in a study of T cell repertoires in cytomegalovirus infection (dated by TCRdb to between 2018 and 2021). The sequencer was an Illumina HiSeq 1500. In-frame beta chains were kept once TCRdb had trimmed the public reads at Q25 with fastp and called clones with MiXCR. Each entry merges the rows of one CDR3 protein and shows their most common DNA and genes. The sample has about 260,000 distinct CDR3 sequences on record, about 13% of them singletons. The ten largest clones represent around 9% of the sample. Input material: PBMCs. These receptors all come from a human donor in good health (CMV status not recorded). Some clones in this sample may be carry-over from other donors' samples.

Details on this clonotype: A read error may explain this, as a much larger clone is one base away. The rearrangement links TRBV10-3 to TRBJ2-1; D is possibly TRBD1 (6 bases). V lost 2 bases and J lost 5, with 10 bases in between. The germline CDR1 and CDR2 sequences are ENHRY and SYGVKD. The CDR3 sequence is 14 residues long. The CDR3 spells CAISEVQGNNEQFF. The CDR3 DNA is TGTGCCATCAGTGAGGTCCAGGGGAACAATGAGCAGTTCTTC.

The genes are TRBV6-6 and TRBJ2-3; a possible D gene is TRBD1 (6 bases). Trimming took 7 bases from V and 4 from J, leaving 15 bases between them. The CDR3 length is 14 residues. CDR1 is MNHNY and CDR2 is SVGAGI in the germline V gene (reference sequence). DNA for the CDR3: TGTGCCAGCATTTCCGGGACAAAGTCAGATACGCAGTATTTT. Amino acid sequence: CASISGTKSDTQYF.

The chain recombines TRBV12-3 or TRBV12-4 with TRBJ2-7; D possibly uses TRBD1 or TRBD2 (5 bases each). V was trimmed by 5 bases and J by 2 bases, leaving 10 bases between them. This CDR3 comprises 13 residues. CDR3 DNA: TGTGCCAGCAGTGGGGACCCCGCCTACGAGCAGTACTTC. Translated: CASSGDPAYEQYF.

V is TRBV6-6 and J is TRBJ2-3, with 12 nucleotides matching TRBD2. Germline values: CDR1 MNHNY, CDR2 SVGAGI (reference sequence). The J segment lost 4 bases and the V segment lost 2 bases, leaving 13 bases of the junction unmatched. This CDR3 is 19 amino acids long. CDR3 protein: CASSYTRTSGALGADTQYF. The CDR3 DNA sequence: TGTGCCAGCAGTTACACCCGGACTAGCGGGGCCCTCGGGGCAGATACGCAGTATTTT.

V is TRBV4-2 and J is TRBJ1-1, with 10 bases lining up with TRBD1. Per germline, CDR1 LGHNA and CDR2 YNFKEQ. J gave up 4 bases and V 4 bases, and 6 bases lay outside the gene matches. CDR3 length equals 15 residues. In DNA form, the CDR3 reads TGTGCCAGCAGCCGAATGACAGGGGGCGGCACTGAAGCTTTCTTT. Encoded protein: CASSRMTGGGTEAFF.

The sample holds many counts of this clonotype. The chain is built from TRBV28 and TRBJ2-4; maybe TRBD1 (5 bases). Germline CDR1 reads MDHEN; CDR2 reads SYDVKM. The CDR3 has 17 residues. The V end lost 6 bases, the J end lost 0 bases, and 18 bases lay between the germline ends. The chain's CDR3 is CASSPTTGVLAKNIQYF. The CDR3 DNA follows: TGTGCCAGCAGCCCGACCACAGGCGTACTAGCCAAAAACATTCAGTACTTC.

This clonotype was counted a few times. A much larger clone lies a single base off, so this may be a read error. The rearrangement links TRBV7-2 to TRBJ2-7, with 9 bases that match TRBD1. This CDR3 spans 14 amino acids. CDR1 and CDR2 from the germline V gene are SGHTA and FQGNSA. The CDR3 coding sequence is TGTGCCAGCAGCTTTACAGGGGGCGCGTACGAGCTGTACTTC. It codes for CASSFTGGAYELYF.

This chain joins TRBV15 and TRBJ2-3, with unresolved D. Germline CDR1 and CDR2: LNHNV and YYDKDF (reference sequence). The CDR3 has 15 residues. Deletions cut 1 base from V and 4 bases from J, with 12 bases between. The DNA of the CDR3 is TGTGCCACCAGCAGAGTTCGGTCTATCTCAGATACGCAGTATTTT. This codes for CATSRVRSISDTQYF.

The table lists this clonotype with many counts. This chain uses TRBV28 with TRBJ1-4; tentatively, D is TRBD1 (5 bases). Germline V lookup: CDR1 MDHEN, CDR2 SYDVKM. V lost 4 bases to trimming and J lost 0 bases, with 6 bases between them. The CDR3 sequence is 14 residues long. In DNA form, the CDR3 reads TGTGCCAGCAGTTCCAGGGCAACTAATGAAAAACTGTTTTTT. Translation gives CASSSRATNEKLFF.

This clonotype appeared a few times. CDR3 DNA sequence: TGCGCCAGCAGCTTGGATACAACAGGTACAAGAAACGGGGAAGCTTTCTTT. It specifies CASSLDTTGTRNGEAFF. The chain combines TRBV5-1 with TRBJ1-1, with TRBD1 as a possible D gene (5 bases). The CDR3 loop spans 17 amino acids. The germline gives CDR1 SGHRS, CDR2 YFSETQ. The germline V and J ends were trimmed by 0 bases and 8 bases, with 23 bases remaining between them.

In its sample, this clonotype was seen once. The junction differs from germline at one of its ends, possibly a read error. The chain has TRBV5-3 and TRBJ2-1, with D perhaps given as TRBD1 or TRBD2 (5 bases each). TRBV5-3 is filed as an ORF, its function uncertain. CDR3 length: 15 residues. For the CDR3, the DNA is TGTGCCAGCAGCTTGGGGGTCAGGGAATCGAATGAGCAGTTCTTC. It specifies CASSLGVRESNEQFF.

This clonotype was recorded at least ten times. The genes are TRBV10-3 and TRBJ1-1; D remains unclear. The germline V and J ends were trimmed by 4 bases and 5 bases, with 14 bases remaining between them. The germline gives CDR1 ENHRY, CDR2 SYGVKD. The CDR3 loop spans 14 amino acids. For the CDR3, the DNA is TGTGCCATCAGTGCCCCACCCGCTACGACTGAAGCTTTCTTT. Its translation: CAISAPPATTEAFF.

J is TRBJ2-2 and V is TRBV7-9; tentative D call: TRBD1 (5 bases). CDR1 is SEHNR, CDR2 FQNEAQ, per germline (reference sequence). This CDR3 spans 15 amino acids. The ends were cut back, 10 bases at V and 3 bases at J, with 18 bases in the middle. CDR3: CATIDSLKDTGELFF. As DNA, the CDR3 is TGTGCCACCATAGACAGTCTCAAAGACACCGGGGAGCTGTTTTTT.

Worth noting for this clonotype: It may be a read error: a sequence one base away is much more abundant. This rearrangement joins TRBV12-3 or TRBV12-4 to TRBJ1-3; 11 positions match TRBD1. V gave up 9 bases and J gave up 5 bases; unmatched junction bases: 6. The CDR3 runs to 14 residues. CDR3: CARRGTGGRNTIYF. CDR3 nucleotides: TGTGCCAGAAGAGGGACAGGGGGTAGAAACACCATATATTTT.

The V call is TRBV29-1, the J call TRBJ2-3, with D perhaps matching TRBD2 (5 bases). Trimming stripped 5 bases from V and 0 bases from J, with 15 bases between. From germline, CDR1 is SQVTM and CDR2 ANQGSEA. This CDR3 has 15 residues. CDR3 in DNA: TGCAGCGTTTCTCAAAGCGGCCCCAGCACAGATACGCAGTATTTT. It specifies CSVSQSGPSTDTQYF.

The V call is TRBV20-1, the J call TRBJ2-5; 7 nucleotides match TRBD2. The CDR3 is 14 residues long. The V segment lost 6 bases and the J segment 6 bases; nucleotides outside the gene matches: 13. Per germline, CDR1 DFQATT and CDR2 SNEGSKA (reference sequence). The CDR3 DNA sequence: TGCAGTGCCCCTCTGGGAGGGGCCAAGAAGACCCAGTACTTC. Protein sequence: CSAPLGGAKKTQYF.

The rearrangement joins TRBV7-2 to TRBJ2-3; TRBD1 might be the D (6 bases). V dropped 4 bases and J dropped 3 bases, with 14 bases sitting between them. Germline lookup yields CDR1 SGHTA and CDR2 FQGNSA. The CDR3 totals 15 residues. DNA for the CDR3: TGTGCCAGCAGCTCGTACAGGGCACCAACAGATACGCAGTATTTT. Protein sequence: CASSSYRAPTDTQYF.

This clonotype was observed at least ten times. The chain has TRBV7-3 and TRBJ2-7, with D possibly TRBD1 on 5 matching bases. CDR3 size: 12 residues. Per the germline V gene, CDR1 is SGHTA and CDR2 is FQGTGA. Between the trimmed V and J ends, which lost 2 bases and 10 bases, there was a span of 12 bases. The CDR3 DNA reads TGTGCCAGCAGCTTAGGTCTGGGGCAACAGTACTTC. This translates into CASSLGLGQQYF. Using reference TRBV7-3 and TRBJ2-7 for the parts outside the CDR3, the full variable domain is GAGVSQTPSNKVTEKGKYVELRCDPISGHTALYWYRQSLGQGPEFLIYFQGTGAADDSGLPNDRFFAVRPEGSVSTLKIQRTERGDSAVYLCASSLGLGQQYFGPGTRLTVT.

The sample holds many counts of this clonotype. The chain uses TRBV10-2 and TRBJ1-5, with 7 bases aligning to TRBD1. Trimming took 7 bases from V and 2 from J; bases not matched to a gene: 2. Germline V gives CDR1 WSHSY, CDR2 SAAADI. The CDR3 spans 13 residues. The CDR3, as DNA: TGCGCCAGCAACAGGGGAGGCAATCAGCCCCAGCATTTT. This gives the protein CASNRGGNQPQHF.

V gene TRBV5-4 combines with J gene TRBJ1-1; D not certain. This CDR3 comprises 14 residues. V shed 5 bases and J shed 4 bases, with 15 bases lying between them. The germline gives CDR1 SGHNT, CDR2 YYREEE (reference sequence). CDR3 bases: TGTGCCAGCAGTCCTGGAGCCCTGGGCACTGAAGCTTTCTTT. Its translation is CASSPGALGTEAFF.

V usage is TRBV6-1 and J usage is TRBJ2-5, with D possibly matching TRBD1 (6 bases). The germline V and J ends were trimmed by 6 bases and 1 base, with 15 bases remaining between them. This CDR3 contains 15 residues. Germline loops: CDR1 MNHNS, CDR2 SASEGT. The CDR3 DNA sequence: TGTGCCAGCAGCGCTCCCGGGACAAGCCAAGAGACCCAGTACTTC. Translation gives CASSAPGTSQETQYF.

Note on this clonotype: Given a much more abundant clone one base away, this may be a read error. The rearrangement joins TRBV7-2 to TRBJ1-5; tentative D call: TRBD1 (6 bases). The CDR3 covers 14 residues. Looked up from germline, CDR1 is SGHTA and CDR2 is FQGNSA. V dropped 6 bases and J dropped 7 bases, with 16 bases sitting between them. The CDR3 region has the DNA TGTGCCAGCAGGTTAAAAACAGGGTGGCAGCCCCAGCATTTT. This codes for CASRLKTGWQPQHF.

This chain connects TRBV20-1 to TRBJ2-7; TRBD2 aligns across 9 bases. CDR1 is DFQATT and CDR2 is SNEGSKA in the germline V gene (reference sequence). The CDR3 spans 14 residues. V was pared by 3 bases and J by 0 bases, with 3 bases of the junction left unmatched. The CDR3 reads CSASPSGNSYEQYF. As DNA, the CDR3 is TGCAGTGCTAGCCCTAGCGGGAACTCCTACGAGCAGTACTTC.

The rearrangement uses TRBV9 and TRBJ2-1; the D gene is possibly TRBD2 (5 bases). The V and J ends lost 4 bases and 8 bases respectively, with 19 bases between them. Per the germline V gene, CDR1 is SGDLS and CDR2 is YYNGEE. This CDR3 contains 15 residues. CDR3 sequence reads: CASSPREGSFDEQFF. CDR3 DNA: TGTGCCAGCAGCCCCCGGGAAGGGAGTTTCGATGAGCAGTTCTTC.

The chain joins TRBV29-1 to TRBJ1-1; the match to TRBD1 covers 8 bases. The length of the CDR3 is 14 residues. In germline, CDR1 is SQVTM, CDR2 ANQGSEA. The V gene end was trimmed by 6 bases and the J gene end by 0 bases; junction bases not matched to a gene: 6. This CDR3 reads CSVDRVGMNTEAFF. The CDR3 nucleotides are TGCAGCGTGGACAGGGTTGGGATGAACACTGAAGCTTTCTTT.

This chain connects TRBV29-1 to TRBJ1-3; D is ambiguous. CDR1 is SQVTM, CDR2 ANQGSEA, per germline. The germline V and J ends were trimmed by 8 bases and 6 bases, with 17 bases remaining between them. The CDR3 sequence is 13 residues long. This chain's CDR3 is CSIRPTLENTIYF. Written as DNA, the CDR3 is TGCAGCATCCGACCGACTCTTGAAAACACCATATATTTT.

The chain joins TRBV11-2 to TRBJ2-7, with 11 bases aligning to TRBD1. The CDR3 extends over 16 amino acids. Germline V gene data show CDR1 as SGHAT and CDR2 as FQNNGV. The trim removed 5 bases at V and 0 bases at J, leaving 6 bases unmatched. The CDR3 spells CASSRTGTGGSYEQYF. DNA for the CDR3: TGTGCCAGCAGCCGAACCGGGACAGGGGGCTCCTACGAGCAGTACTTC.